Included here is one T cell receptor (beta chain) sequence, with context. This clonotype was detected ten times or more. The target of this receptor is not known. There are no base qualities to consult, and no much larger clone falls within one base. Deletion took 1 base off V and 5 bases off J, with a span of 7 bases between the germline ends. The germline V gene encodes CDR1 LGHNA and CDR2 YSLEER. Measured from the cysteine to the phenylalanine, the CDR3 is 13 residues long. CDR3 DNA only is kept here, 39 bases in frame from base 1. These data come from a study of blood T cells in healthy people across ages (dated by TCRdb to about 2015). For the study in its entirety: In model experiments, roughly one uniquely barcoded TCR beta cDNA molecule per two T cells was captured by template switching. Age-related changes in TCR beta repertoire diversity were measured in the study by deep sequencing normalized with unique cDNA molecular identifiers. Two additional independent replicas of 1 million unique cDNA reads from the same blood draw were analyzed for two donors (one aged 18 to 29 and one aged 80 or older). Donors were grouped into four age groups: young (average 16 years), middle-aged (approximately 41), aged (around 62) and long-lived (approximately 82). Points the paper makes about the study in general: Estimates of total diversity based on one million sequenced T cells were considered lower bounds and underestimates. Because the CMV infection status of the donors was unknown, age-related changes in expanded clonotypes may potentially have been confounded. Compared with the aged group, the long-lived group had more naive CD4+ T cells, fewer expanded clones and increased TCR diversity, a pattern suggesting age selection. Since profiling was done on bulk unsorted PBMCs, naive and antigen-experienced compartments could not be conclusively compared. Observed TCR beta diversity per million T cells fell roughly linearly with age, and a significant reduction was already apparent by age roughly 40. There was a strong correlation between observed TCR beta diversity and the percentage of naive T cells measured by flow cytometry.

The roughly 39 donors, aged roughly 6 to 100 years, were systemically healthy Caucasian individuals from Russia. About 10 milliliters of peripheral blood were collected from each donor into EDTA-treated Vacutainer tubes. Ficoll-Paque density-gradient centrifugation was used to isolate PBMCs, with at least 7 million obtained per sample. Total RNA was extracted from PBMCs with Trizol reagent, with at least 5.5 micrograms obtained per sample. For every donor, an aliquot of PBMCs went through flow cytometry to measure the percentages of naive CD45RAhigh/CD27high T cells. Preparation of the library involved 5' RACE. The data were produced on an Illumina HiSeq 2500. A second PCR of about 7 to 12 cycles was performed with a sample-barcoded 5' primer and a J-beta primer mix. A template-switch 5' adaptor carrying 12 random nucleotides introduced a unique molecular identifier onto each TCR beta cDNA molecule. Each sample yielded at least 2.5 million CDR3-containing paired-end reads. The Mint cDNA synthesis kit, primed by a TRBC-specific oligonucleotide, was used to synthesize first-strand cDNA from all RNA. After uracil-DNA glycosylase treatment, a first 18-cycle PCR used universal primers M1SS and BC2_uni_R on all cDNA. For the original study's pipeline: Each sample was normalized by randomly selecting 1 million high-quality reads, each carrying a distinct molecular identifier. Instead of being binned into consensus sequences, reads with shared molecular identifiers were discarded. MiTCR, set to a Q25 quality threshold and the strictest error-elimination algorithm, was used for CDR3 identification, clonotype clustering and error correction. A nonparametric unseen species model using Euler transformation provided a lower-bound estimate of total TCR beta diversity. TCRdb itself trimmed the public reads at Q25 with fastp, ran MiXCR and retained productive beta chains. All rows with the same CDR3 protein become a single entry with the most common DNA and genes. The V and J calls here are based on TCRdb, not the publication. Here the sample has over 700,000 distinct CDR3 sequences; roughly 25% occur a single time. The top ten clonotypes cover 9.4% of the sample.

This sample also appeared in a second study, on T cells of mothers and their children. That second report states: Nine systemically healthy Caucasian individuals served as donors, namely three mothers together with their six children. cDNA synthesis consumed the entire amount of extracted RNA, loaded at around 1.4 ug RNA in each 15 ul reaction. In the second PCR, sample barcodes and 2-4 random nucleotides were introduced via the M1S primer. More than 9 million TCR beta CDR3 reads were obtained from each mother, and about 3 million reads were obtained from each child. TCR recombination output is similarly shaped by thymic selection in related and unrelated pairs, with a minor effect exerted by inherited differences. Normalized repertoire overlap was always found to be slightly, but never significantly, higher in related mother-child pairs than in unrelated mother-child pairs. No persistent microchimeric T cell clones were found, with a detection sensitivity of around 100 clones per million clonotypes. The study used deep NGS to compare TCR beta repertoires of mothers and children, seeking features distinguishing related mother-child pairs from unrelated individuals. The mean age was about 38 +/- 4 years for the mothers and approximately 11 +/- 4 years for the children. After adapter ligation with NEBNext reagents, the libraries were sequenced on Illumina HiSeq 2000 with 100+100 nt paired-end reads. To avoid cross-contamination, the mother libraries and the child libraries were prepared a month apart and sequenced in separate runs. For each donor, between about 450,000 and 2,300,000 distinct TCR beta clonotypes were identified. Naive TCR beta clonotypes were estimated from low-frequency clonotypes matched to each donor's FACS-determined naive share, without sorting.

The V and J genes are TRBV4-3 and TRBJ2-3; no D gene can be assigned with confidence. This receptor was identified in a boy between 5 and 17 years old in good health. Sequenced: blood. The CDR3: CASSQGRLDTQYF. The sequenced DNA is TGCGCCAGCAGCCAAGGTCGACTAGATACGCAGTATTTT.